The 2 T cell receptor beta chains listed next were all sequenced from one sample in a study of blood T cell repertoires in COVID-19. Libraries were prepared by immunoSEQ multiplex PCR; TCRdb keeps only in-frame clonotypes and omits some of them. In the table there are around 77,000 clones, more than 90% of which are singletons. The specimen sequenced was peripheral blood. The receptors derive from a woman aged 80 or over with active or convalescent COVID-19.

This chain joins TRBV3-1 (or the pseudogene TRBV3-2) and TRBJ2-7, with 12 bases lining up with TRBD2. The CDR3 has 15 amino acids. V lost 2 bases and J lost 5; bases outside the gene matches: 4. Germline values: CDR1 LGHDT, CDR2 YNNKEL (reference sequence). CDR3 in DNA: TGTGCCAGCAGCCAACCGGGACTAGCGGGCAACGAGCAGTACTTC. Protein sequence: CASSQPGLAGNEQYF.

The chain joins TRBV29-1 to TRBJ1-2, with D hard to call. The V and J ends lost 0 bases and 8 bases respectively, with 7 bases between them. Per germline, CDR1 SQVTM and CDR2 ANQGSEA. This CDR3 region has 11 residues. CDR3 protein: CSVEDLRGYTF. The CDR3 nucleotides are TGCAGCGTTGAAGATCTGCGGGGCTACACCTTC.